This TCR beta chain stems from a study of CD8 T cells in Susac syndrome. CD8+ and CD4+ T cells taken from blood had their TCR beta sequenced. V was pared by 0 bases and J by 6 bases, with 9 bases of the junction left unmatched. The CDR3 is made up of 17 amino acids. In germline, CDR1 is SGHRS, CDR2 YFSETQ. As concerns this clonotype: Its specificity is not known.

Reverse transcription of 0.5 to 1 ug RNA was performed with random hexamers. TCRdb used MiXCR to reprocess the immunoSEQ multiplex PCR reads, holding one entry per CDR3 protein. The data show roughly 190,000 distinct CDR3 sequences, 90% to 95% seen once. Study-wide results and caveats: Within Susac syndrome CD4+ T cell repertoires, clonal expansion was not evident. A relatively small number of individuals underwent TCR sequencing and HLA analysis.

V usage is TRBV5-1 and J usage is TRBJ2-2; the match to TRBD2 covers 9 bases. The TCR was taken from a human donor with Susac syndrome. Sequencing was carried out using CD4+ T cells from PBMCs. For the CDR3, the DNA is TGCGCCAGCAGCTTGGCCGGCGGGAGGGCCGGACCCGGGGAGCTGTTTTTT. Translation gives CASSLAGGRAGPGELFF.